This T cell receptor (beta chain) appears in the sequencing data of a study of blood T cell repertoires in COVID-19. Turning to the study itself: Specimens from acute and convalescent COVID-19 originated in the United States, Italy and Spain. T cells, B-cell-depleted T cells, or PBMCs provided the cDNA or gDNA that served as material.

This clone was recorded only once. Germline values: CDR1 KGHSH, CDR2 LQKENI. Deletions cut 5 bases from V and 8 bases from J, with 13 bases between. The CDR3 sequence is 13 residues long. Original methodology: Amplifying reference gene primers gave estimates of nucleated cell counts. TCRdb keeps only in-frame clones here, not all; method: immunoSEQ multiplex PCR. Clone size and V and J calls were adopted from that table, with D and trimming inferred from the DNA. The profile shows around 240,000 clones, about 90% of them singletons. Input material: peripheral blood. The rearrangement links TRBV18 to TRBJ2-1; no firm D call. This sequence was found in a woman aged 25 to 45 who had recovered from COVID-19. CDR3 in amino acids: CASSTSGLDEQFF. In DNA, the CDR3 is TGTGCCAGCTCAACCTCGGGTCTGGATGAGCAGTTCTTC.